The 29 T cell receptor beta chains in this list originate from one sample, sequenced in a study of T cell responses to AZD1222 COVID-19 vaccine. Data came from immunoSEQ multiplex PCR; TCRdb stores just in-frame clones and leaves some out. Of 150,000 to 200,000 clones in the sample, around 94% were seen once. Material: peripheral blood, obtained on day 0 of AZD1222 vaccination. The receptors here all came from an adult in good health.

The rearrangement uses TRBV6-5 and TRBJ2-7, with D perhaps matching TRBD1 (6 bases). This CDR3 spans 13 amino acids. Per the germline V gene, CDR1 is MNHEY and CDR2 is SVGAGI. V was cut by 6 bases and J by 7 bases, with 16 bases left in between. CDR3 sequence reads: CASRPPQGREQYF. The CDR3 nucleotides are TGTGCCAGCAGGCCCCCACAGGGAAGGGAGCAGTACTTC.

The chain uses TRBV7-2 and TRBJ1-5; no definite D call. The germline V and J ends were trimmed by 5 bases and 1 base, with 6 bases remaining between them. CDR3 length equals 13 residues. Germline lookup yields CDR1 SGHTA and CDR2 FQGNSA. The chain's CDR3 is CASSLVSNQPQHF. The CDR3 nucleotides read TGTGCCAGCAGCCTAGTCAGCAATCAGCCCCAGCATTTT.

This clone has only a few counts. This chain connects TRBV6-5 to TRBJ2-7, with D perhaps matching TRBD1 or TRBD2 (6 bases each). Germline lookup yields CDR1 MNHEY and CDR2 SVGAGI. The CDR3 extends over 14 amino acids. V lost 7 bases and J 0 bases, leaving 13 bases between the germline ends. The CDR3: CASTYRDSSYEQYF. In DNA, the CDR3 is TGTGCCAGCACGTACAGGGACTCCTCCTACGAGCAGTACTTC.

The rearrangement joins TRBV29-1 to TRBJ1-5, with a possible D match to TRBD1 (5 bases). Trimming removed 4 bases from V and 2 bases from J, with 9 bases in between. Germline V gene data show CDR1 as SQVTM and CDR2 as ANQGSEA. The CDR3 runs 13 residues. For the CDR3, the DNA is TGCAGCGTTGGTCCGGGGGGCAATCAGCCCCAGCATTTT. Translated: CSVGPGGNQPQHF.

The V gene is TRBV7-8, the J gene TRBJ2-7; TRBD1 is a possible D gene (6 bases). Looked up from germline, CDR1 is SGHVS and CDR2 is FQNEAQ. V was cut by 5 bases and J by 9 bases, with 17 bases left in between. The CDR3 spans 13 residues. CDR3 sequence (DNA): TGTGCCAGCAGCCAAGGGACACCCCAGGGGCAGTACTTC. It codes for CASSQGTPQGQYF.

V is TRBV2 and J is TRBJ1-1; D is unclear. Germline V lookup: CDR1 SNHLY, CDR2 FYNNEI. CDR3 size: 13 residues. V was shortened by 8 bases and J by 0 bases, with 10 bases between the two germline ends. Here the CDR3 DNA reads TGTGCCAGCCCTGGGGATCTGAACACTGAAGCTTTCTTT. Amino acids: CASPGDLNTEAFF.

The rearrangement joins TRBV27 to TRBJ2-7, with 7 bases lining up with TRBD2. This CDR3 spans 13 amino acids. The V gene end was trimmed by 4 bases and the J gene end by 2 bases; junction bases not matched to a gene: 2. In germline, CDR1 is MNHEY, CDR2 SMNVEV (reference sequence). The CDR3 sequence: CASSWGRAYEQYF. For the CDR3, the DNA is TGTGCCAGCAGTTGGGGGAGGGCCTACGAGCAGTACTTC.

CDR3 DNA sequence: TGTGCCAGCAGCTCCGGGCCGGGCCTTGGCAATCAGCCCCAGCATTTT. It specifies CASSSGPGLGNQPQHF. The V and J genes are TRBV5-4 and TRBJ1-5; D is undetermined. Germline V lookup: CDR1 SGHNT, CDR2 YYREEE (reference sequence). This CDR3 spans 16 amino acids. V shed 3 bases and J shed 2 bases, with 15 bases lying between them.

The chain couples TRBV5-1 to TRBJ1-4; weak D call: TRBD1 (6 bases). This CDR3 comprises 14 residues. In germline, CDR1 is SGHRS, CDR2 YFSETQ. Trimming shortened V by 2 bases and J by 9 bases, and 14 bases separated the two germline ends. The CDR3 protein is CASSFRVGDKKLFF. CDR3 DNA: TGCGCCAGCAGCTTCAGGGTGGGGGACAAAAAACTGTTTTTT. Full variable domain (rest looked up from reference TRBV5-1 and TRBJ1-4): KAGVTQTPRYLIKTRGQQVTLSCSPISGHRSVSWYQQTPGQGLQFLFEYFSETQRNKGNFPGRFSGRQFSNSRSEMNVSTLELGDSALYLCASSFRVGDKKLFFGSGTQLSVL.

This clone has just one count. This chain uses TRBV7-9 with TRBJ2-2; D perhaps matches TRBD1 (6 bases). The germline V gene has CDR1 SEHNR and CDR2 FQNEAQ (reference sequence). CDR3 length: 13 residues. Trimming removed 5 bases at V and 6 bases at J, with 10 bases between. The CDR3 reads CASSPKGAGELFF. CDR3 DNA: TGTGCCAGCAGCCCCAAGGGGGCCGGGGAGCTGTTTTTT.

This sequence joins TRBV15 and TRBJ2-7; D gene unclear. The CDR3 runs to 15 residues. In germline, CDR1 is LNHNV, CDR2 YYDKDF (reference sequence). V shed 3 bases and J shed 5 bases, with 17 bases lying between them. CDR3 sequence: CATSSSPRPDHEQYF. The CDR3 DNA reads as TGTGCCACCAGCAGCTCACCGCGACCGGACCACGAGCAGTACTTC.

This clone was found once. This chain uses TRBV7-2 with TRBJ2-1; no clear D gene. The length of the CDR3 is 13 residues. Trimming took 0 bases from V and 7 from J, leaving 7 bases between them. The germline V gene has CDR1 SGHTA and CDR2 FQGNSA. CDR3 sequence: CASSLAVANEQFF. The CDR3, as DNA: TGTGCCAGCAGCTTAGCGGTGGCTAATGAGCAGTTCTTC.

This sequence joins TRBV5-1 and TRBJ2-7; 8 bases match TRBD2. J gave up 4 bases and V 5 bases, and 11 bases lay outside the gene matches. CDR3 length: 15 amino acids. The germline gives CDR1 SGHRS, CDR2 YFSETQ. The CDR3 is CASRPDGGRKYEQYF. The CDR3 coding sequence is TGCGCCAGCAGGCCGGATGGCGGGAGGAAGTACGAGCAGTACTTC.

This sequence joins TRBV6-5 and TRBJ1-4; maybe TRBD1 (5 bases). CDR1 MNHEY and CDR2 SVGAGI come from the germline V gene. V lost 6 bases and J 5 bases, leaving 13 bases between the germline ends. The CDR3 sequence is 14 residues long. The CDR3 coding sequence is TGTGCCAGCAGGGTGGGGGGAACGAATGAAAAACTGTTTTTT. This gives the protein CASRVGGTNEKLFF.

The chain joins TRBV14 to TRBJ2-7; TRBD1 agrees at 10 bases. Germline V gene lookup returns CDR1 SGHDN and CDR2 FVKESK. The CDR3 contains 16 residues. Losses at the gene ends were 5 bases for V and 1 base for J; bases not matched to a gene: 8. CDR3 nucleotide sequence: TGTGCCAGCAGCTACGTCCCGGGACAGGGGTCCTACGAGCAGTACTTC. As protein: CASSYVPGQGSYEQYF.

The rearrangement uses TRBV14 and TRBJ2-3, with a tentative D call TRBD2 (6 bases). CDR1 SGHDN and CDR2 FVKESK come from the germline V gene. Trimming removed 1 base from V and 8 bases from J, with 13 bases in between. The CDR3 extends over 14 amino acids. CDR3 bases: TGTGCCAGCAGCCAAGTTAATGAGGGAGGTACGCAGTATTTT. It specifies CASSQVNEGGTQYF.

The gene calls are TRBV6-5 and TRBJ1-2; 7 nucleotides line up with TRBD1. The V and J ends lost 0 bases and 8 bases, in that order; junction bases with no gene match: 0. The CDR3 contains 12 residues. From germline, CDR1 is MNHEY and CDR2 SVGAGI. CDR3 DNA sequence: TGTGCCAGCAGTTACTCACAGGGGGGCTACACCTTC. This codes for CASSYSQGGYTF.

By share of the sample, this clone is medium-sized. The sample carries other DNA sequences with the same CDR3. J is TRBJ2-1 and V is TRBV10-2; 14 nucleotides align to TRBD2. The junction had 3 bases not matched to a gene; V was cut back by 6 bases and J by 8 bases. The CDR3 spans 14 residues. From germline, CDR1 is WSHSY and CDR2 SAAADI. The CDR3 region has the DNA TGCGCCAGCAGCGGACTAGCGGGAGGCGATGAGCAGTTCTTC. It specifies CASSGLAGGDEQFF.

The chain is built from TRBV5-6 and TRBJ2-6, with D perhaps being TRBD1 or TRBD2 (5 bases each). The CDR3 extends over 15 amino acids. The V and J ends lost 6 bases and 1 base respectively, with 11 bases between them. CDR1 is SGHDT, CDR2 YYEEEE, per germline. The CDR3 sequence is CASNLWGSGANVLTF. Written as DNA, the CDR3 is TGTGCCAGCAACCTTTGGGGGTCTGGGGCCAACGTCCTGACTTTC.

The V call is TRBV19, the J call TRBJ1-1, with 7 bases aligning to TRBD1. CDR3 size: 15 residues. Germline lookup yields CDR1 LNHDA and CDR2 SQIVND (reference sequence). V trimming: 5 bases; J trimming: 11 bases; junction bases outside the gene matches: 17. CDR3 in DNA: TGTGCCAGTAGTTCCCCCTACAAGACAGGGAGGACCGCTTTCTTT. Translated, it gives CASSSPYKTGRTAFF.

The chain has TRBV14 and TRBJ1-2; no reliable D call. V lost 0 bases to trimming and J lost 4 bases, with 9 bases between them. The CDR3 loop spans 14 amino acids. CDR1 SGHDN and CDR2 FVKESK come from the germline V gene. The CDR3 nucleotides read TGTGCCAGCAGCCAAGACGGACTGATCTATGGCTACACCTTC. It codes for CASSQDGLIYGYTF.

V is TRBV6-1 and J is TRBJ2-7; the match to TRBD1 covers 7 bases. Germline V gene sequence: CDR1 MNHNS, CDR2 SASEGT. Unmatched junction bases numbered 4, after V lost 5 bases and J lost 6 bases. The CDR3 spans 12 residues. CDR3 sequence reads: CASSNTGVEQYF. The CDR3 nucleotides are TGTGCCAGCAGTAACACAGGGGTCGAGCAGTACTTC.

The chain employs TRBV27 and TRBJ1-6; TRBD1 is a possible D gene (6 bases). Trimming pared 6 bases from V and 9 bases from J, leaving 15 bases between. CDR1 is MNHEY, CDR2 SMNVEV, per germline (reference sequence). The CDR3 has 14 residues. Here the CDR3 reads CASSVQGFGSPLHF. CDR3 nucleotide sequence: TGTGCCAGCAGCGTACAGGGTTTTGGTTCACCCCTCCACTTT.

The chain recombines TRBV5-1 with TRBJ1-1; no clear D. CDR3 length: 13 residues. Germline V gene sequence: CDR1 SGHRS, CDR2 YFSETQ. Trimming took 1 base from V and 4 from J, leaving 8 bases between them. CDR3 loop: CASSLSQVTEAFF. DNA for the CDR3: TGCGCCAGCAGCTTGAGTCAGGTCACTGAAGCTTTCTTT.

The chain recombines TRBV29-1 with TRBJ1-4; weak D call: TRBD1 (6 bases). This CDR3 has 16 residues. Germline lookup yields CDR1 SQVTM and CDR2 ANQGSEA. The V gene lost 5 bases and the J gene lost 7 bases, with 23 bases spanning the gap. CDR3 residues: CSVLGQGNIRREKLFF. CDR3 sequence (DNA): TGCAGCGTTCTAGGGCAGGGGAACATTCGGCGTGAAAAACTGTTTTTT.

The chain couples TRBV15 to TRBJ2-3, with D perhaps matching TRBD2 (6 bases). Trimming left V 0 bases short and J 5 bases short, with 9 bases between. The CDR3 consists of 14 residues. Germline CDR1 LNHNV, CDR2 YYDKDF (reference sequence). CDR3 amino acids: CATSRERDKDTQYF. The CDR3 DNA is TGTGCCACCAGCAGAGAGCGGGATAAAGATACGCAGTATTTT.

The rearrangement links TRBV6-5 to TRBJ1-1, with TRBD1 matching 7 bases. V was pared by 6 bases and J by 4 bases, with 5 bases of the junction left unmatched. CDR1 is MNHEY, CDR2 SVGAGI, per germline. The CDR3 consists of 13 residues. The CDR3 spells CASRLSGGTEAFF. Here the CDR3 DNA reads TGTGCCAGCAGATTGTCAGGGGGCACTGAAGCTTTCTTT.

The chain recombines TRBV7-2 with TRBJ2-4, with 14 nucleotides matching TRBD2. The germline CDR1 and CDR2 sequences are SGHTA and FQGNSA. The V and J ends lost 5 bases and 1 base, in that order; junction bases with no gene match: 10. The CDR3 length is 19 residues. Here the CDR3 reads CASSPIPGLAGDAKNIQYF. CDR3 in DNA: TGTGCCAGCAGCCCCATCCCGGGACTAGCGGGAGACGCCAAAAACATTCAGTACTTC.

The chain employs TRBV5-8 and TRBJ1-5, with D maybe TRBD1 (5 bases). This CDR3 is built from 14 residues. Germline V gene sequence: CDR1 SGHTS, CDR2 YDEGEE. V was cut by 0 bases and J by 6 bases, with 10 bases left in between. The CDR3 loop reads CASSLDRRGQPQHF. Here the CDR3 DNA reads TGTGCCAGCAGCTTGGACAGGCGAGGTCAGCCCCAGCATTTT. The full variable domain, completed using reference TRBV5-8 and TRBJ1-5, is EAGVTQSPTHLIKTRGQQATLRCSPISGHTSVYWYQQALGLGLQFLLWYDEGEERNRGNFPPRFSGRQFPNYSSELNVNALELEDSALYLCASSLDRRGQPQHFGDGTRLSIL.